This TCR beta chain derives from a study of CD8 T cells in ankylosing spondylitis. Study-wide findings and caveats: Characteristic of ankylosing spondylitis blood, it appeared, was a TCR beta motif comprising several highly homologous variants. Disease-associated clones were reportedly significantly overrepresented in matched ankylosing spondylitis synovial fluid. Reactive arthritis synovial fluid and blood were previously reported to contain some motif variants.

The authors made TCR beta libraries by quantitative 5'-RACE with molecular barcodes. One entry per CDR3 protein, called by TCRdb with MiXCR from the 5' RACE reads. The sample has about 500,000 distinct CDR3 sequences, more than 9.5% seen once. The V and J ends lost 7 bases and 2 bases respectively, with 12 bases between them. Per germline, CDR1 SNHLY and CDR2 FYNNEI. This CDR3 contains 14 residues. A word on this clonotype: Its target is not known.

The TCR comes from a male donor with ankylosing spondylitis. The rearrangement uses TRBV2 and TRBJ1-5; D perhaps matches TRBD1 (5 bases). Material for sequencing was blood, either unsorted or a sorted T cell fraction (not recorded which). The CDR3 protein is CASKGHGGNQPQHF. CDR3 DNA sequence: TGTGCCAGCAAGGGGCATGGCGGCAATCAGCCCCAGCATTTT.